Below, 18 T cell receptor beta chains from the same sample are listed, as sequenced in a study of blood T cell repertoires in COVID-19. Produced via immunoSEQ multiplex PCR; TCRdb's table is partial and in-frame only. The sample holds more than 300,000 clones, approximately 91% seen once. Material: peripheral blood. The receptor source for this set is a woman in her 70s with COVID-19, enrolled during active disease.

V usage is TRBV6-5 and J usage is TRBJ2-2; a possible D gene is TRBD1 (6 bases). CDR3 length: 12 amino acids. From germline, CDR1 is MNHEY and CDR2 SVGAGI. The V gene lost 10 bases and the J gene lost 6 bases, with 12 bases spanning the gap. The CDR3 DNA reads TGTGCCATCCACAGGGCCCCCGGGGAGCTGTTTTTT. Protein: CAIHRAPGELFF.

The V gene is TRBV7-2, the J gene TRBJ1-6; unclear D gene. V gave up 7 bases and J gave up 7 bases, with 17 bases separating them. Germline-derived CDR1 and CDR2 are SGHTA and FQGNSA. This CDR3 region has 15 residues. CDR3 residues: CASTLSGAVNSPLHF. CDR3 in DNA: TGTGCCAGCACCCTATCCGGCGCGGTGAATTCACCCCTCCACTTT.

V gene TRBV6-5 combines with J gene TRBJ1-1, with D unresolved. There are 14 residues in the CDR3. Looked up from germline, CDR1 is MNHEY and CDR2 is SVGAGI. Trimming took off 2 bases at V and 0 bases at J, with 7 bases between the two ends. In nucleotides, the CDR3 is TGTGCCAGCAGTTACGGCTCCATGAACACTGAAGCTTTCTTT. Encoded protein: CASSYGSMNTEAFF.

The J gene is TRBJ2-5, the V gene TRBV28, with a possible D match to TRBD1 (5 bases). The CDR3 covers 13 residues. Trimming cost V 6 bases and J 1 base, with 9 bases left between them. Germline V gives CDR1 MDHEN, CDR2 SYDVKM. CDR3 DNA sequence: TGTGCCAGCAGCACAGACAGCCAAGAGACCCAGTACTTC. This encodes CASSTDSQETQYF.

The V and J genes are TRBV27 and TRBJ1-1; D is undetermined. V gave up 1 base and J gave up 1 base, with 10 bases separating them. This CDR3 spans 15 amino acids. From germline, CDR1 is MNHEY and CDR2 SMNVEV (reference sequence). The CDR3 bases are TGTGCCAGCAGTTTATATCCGGGGAGGAACACTGAAGCTTTCTTT. This encodes CASSLYPGRNTEAFF.

The gene calls are TRBV11-2 and TRBJ1-6, with a possible D match to TRBD1 (6 bases). V lost 4 bases to trimming and J lost 10 bases, with 14 bases between them. This CDR3 contains 14 residues. The germline V gene has CDR1 SGHAT and CDR2 FQNNGV. The CDR3 sequence: CASSYTQGRSPLHF. The CDR3 coding sequence is TGTGCCAGCAGCTACACACAGGGTAGATCACCCCTCCACTTT.

This chain links TRBV7-9 with TRBJ2-5, with a tentative D call TRBD2 (6 bases). Between the trimmed V and J ends, which lost 1 base and 2 bases, there was a span of 14 bases. In germline, CDR1 is SEHNR, CDR2 FQNEAQ (reference sequence). The CDR3 spans 16 residues. In DNA, the CDR3 is TGTGCCAGCAGCTTAGGCCTCGGACGGGGGCAAGAGACCCAGTACTTC. Amino acid sequence: CASSLGLGRGQETQYF. The complete variable domain, with remaining parts taken from reference TRBV7-9 and TRBJ2-5, reads DTGVSQNPRHKITKRGQNVTFRCDPISEHNRLYWYRQTLGQGPEFLTYFQNEAQLEKSRLLSDRFSAERPKGSFSTLEIQRTEQGDSAMYLCASSLGLGRGQETQYFGPGTRLLVL.

V and J are TRBV14 and TRBJ2-7, with D unclear. Trimming took off 3 bases at V and 3 bases at J, with 6 bases between the two ends. The germline V gene has CDR1 SGHDN and CDR2 FVKESK. The CDR3 covers 12 residues. The CDR3 spells CASSHVLYEQYF. CDR3 DNA: TGTGCCAGCAGCCACGTCCTCTACGAGCAGTACTTC.

The chain is built from TRBV7-2 and TRBJ2-1; the D is unclear. This CDR3 contains 13 residues. Germline values: CDR1 SGHTA, CDR2 FQGNSA. Deletions cut 1 base from V and 4 bases from J, with 5 bases between. The CDR3: CASSLDGYNEQFF. The CDR3 DNA sequence: TGTGCCAGCAGCTTAGACGGTTACAATGAGCAGTTCTTC.

This clone was found once. The chain uses TRBV7-8 and TRBJ2-1; D remains unclear. This CDR3 has 13 residues. From germline, CDR1 is SGHVS and CDR2 FQNEAQ. The ends were cut back, 5 bases at V and 4 bases at J, with 9 bases in the middle. The CDR3 loop reads CASSLAEYNEQFF. CDR3 coding DNA: TGTGCCAGCAGCCTCGCGGAATACAATGAGCAGTTCTTC.

The chain combines TRBV5-1 with TRBJ2-3; D perhaps matches TRBD2 (5 bases). Trimming took 4 bases from V and 12 from J, leaving 15 bases between them. The CDR3 runs 12 residues. The germline V gene encodes CDR1 SGHRS and CDR2 YFSETQ. The chain's CDR3 is CASSGSSWVQYF. The CDR3, as DNA: TGCGCCAGCAGCGGGAGCTCATGGGTCCAGTATTTT.

The chain links TRBV5-1 to TRBJ1-1; tentative D call: TRBD1 (6 bases). This CDR3 has 14 amino acids. The V gene lost 0 bases and the J gene lost 5 bases, with 11 bases spanning the gap. Germline V CDR1 and CDR2: SGHRS, YFSETQ. The CDR3 bases are TGCGCCAGCAGCTTGGCGGGACAAAAAACTGAAGCTTTCTTT. Translated, it gives CASSLAGQKTEAFF.

The rearrangement links TRBV6-5 to TRBJ2-7; possible D gene TRBD2, 7 bases. Germline CDR1 MNHEY, CDR2 SVGAGI. The length of the CDR3 is 14 residues. V was trimmed by 6 bases and J by 4 bases, leaving 16 bases between them. The CDR3 sequence is CASRLAGAQYEQYF. CDR3 coding DNA: TGTGCCAGCAGGCTCGCGGGGGCGCAATACGAGCAGTACTTC.

This chain connects TRBV7-2 to TRBJ1-6; D gene ambiguous. The V gene's germline CDR1 is SGHTA and CDR2 FQGNSA. CDR3 length equals 15 residues. The ends were cut back, 5 bases at V and 9 bases at J, with 17 bases in the middle. CDR3 coding DNA: TGTGCCAGCAGCCCTGAGGCGGGGTTCACTTCACCCCTCCACTTT. The encoded protein is CASSPEAGFTSPLHF.

This chain links TRBV11-3 with TRBJ1-1; weak D call: TRBD1 (5 bases). Germline V lookup: CDR1 SGHNT, CDR2 YENEEA. The CDR3 extends over 13 amino acids. The V and J ends lost 1 base and 5 bases respectively, with 8 bases between them. The CDR3 is CASSLAGVTEAFF. The CDR3 DNA is TGTGCCAGCAGCTTAGCGGGGGTGACTGAAGCTTTCTTT.

On this clone itself: The junction departs from the called germline gene at one end, perhaps through a read error. V gene TRBV6-5 combines with J gene TRBJ2-6, with D uncertain. Per germline, CDR1 MNHEY and CDR2 SVGAGI. The CDR3 consists of 13 residues. CDR3 nucleotide sequence: TGTGCCAGCAGGTACTCTGGGGCCAACGTCCTGACTTTC. Protein sequence: CASRYSGANVLTF.

The chain is built from TRBV24-1 and TRBJ2-1, with D perhaps TRBD2 (7 bases). Trimming left V 4 bases short and J 8 bases short, with 14 bases between. Germline-derived CDR1 and CDR2 are KGHDR and SFDVKD. The CDR3 is 14 amino acids. CDR3 sequence reads: CATSEPGGGYEQFF. For the CDR3, the DNA is TGTGCCACCAGTGAGCCGGGGGGCGGCTATGAGCAGTTCTTC.

The gene calls are TRBV5-6 and TRBJ2-2; D is perhaps TRBD2 (5 bases). The CDR3 consists of 12 residues. CDR1 SGHDT and CDR2 YYEEEE come from the germline V gene. The V end lost 7 bases, the J end lost 4 bases, and 8 bases lay between the germline ends. CDR3 loop: CASGRGTGELFF. Here the CDR3 DNA reads TGTGCCAGCGGCCGGGGCACCGGGGAGCTGTTTTTT. Full variable domain (remainder filled in from reference TRBV5-6 and TRBJ2-2): DAGVTQSPTHLIKTRGQQVTLRCSPKSGHDTVSWYQQALGQGPQFIFQYYEEEERQRGNFPDRFSGHQFPNYSSELNVNALLLGDSALYLCASGRGTGELFFGEGSRLTVL.